This entry concerns a single TCR beta chain. This CDR3 has 12 amino acids. The germline gives CDR1 SGHRS, CDR2 YFSETQ. The V end lost 7 bases, the J end lost 3 bases, and 10 bases lay between the germline ends. The data belong to a study of Tregs in tolerant kidney transplant recipients. Data came from immunoSEQ multiplex PCR; TCRdb stores just in-frame clones and leaves some out. This table holds 85,000 to 100,000 clones, more than 85% found once. The TCR originated in a human donor who received a combined kidney and bone marrow transplant. Here the sequenced sample was CD4+ T cells from blood, taken before the transplant. The V gene is TRBV5-1, the J gene TRBJ1-2; D is perhaps TRBD1 (5 bases). The CDR3 spells CASADSYYGYTF. The CDR3 DNA follows: TGCGCCAGCGCAGACAGCTACTATGGCTACACCTTC.